This T cell receptor (beta chain) was identified during a study of CD8 T cells in ankylosing spondylitis. Only a few counts were recorded for this clonotype. Its antigen is not identified. Study-wide results and limits: From matched ankylosing spondylitis synovial fluid, disease-linked clones were reportedly recovered at significantly enriched levels. The study identified a TCR beta motif of fewer than 10 highly homologous variants that appeared characteristic of ankylosing spondylitis blood. Prior literature has documented some motif variants in synovial fluid and blood from reactive arthritis.

TCRdb reprocessed the 5' RACE reads with MiXCR, giving one entry per CDR3 protein. The repertoire holds 190,000 or so distinct CDR3 sequences, with around 13% as singletons. This CDR3 contains 15 residues. With 4 bases clipped from V and 3 bases from J, the junction kept 5 bases outside the gene matches. Germline V gene lookup returns CDR1 MGHRA and CDR2 YSYEKL. Sequenced material: blood, either unsorted or a sorted T cell fraction (not recorded which). The chain combines TRBV4-1 with TRBJ2-7; 11 nucleotides line up with TRBD2. The sequence was collected from a male donor with ankylosing spondylitis or in good health (not recorded which). The DNA of the CDR3 is TGCGCCAGCAGCCTCCATACTAGCGGGAGCTACGAGCAGTACTTC. Translating gives CASSLHTSGSYEQYF.